This record concerns one T cell receptor beta chain sequence. Its antigen is still unknown. Since a much larger clone is just one base distant, this may be a read error. CDR1 and CDR2 are read off the germline V gene as SQVTM and ANQGSEA. Spanning cysteine to phenylalanine, the CDR3 consists of 17 amino acids. The CDR3 DNA has 51 bases and is translated from base 1. These data are taken from a study of post-analysis software for immune sequencing data (dated by TCRdb to the mid-2010s). For context, the study as a whole: Recorded disease courses included relapsing-remitting, secondary progressive and progressive-relapsing multiple sclerosis, with some patients lacking subtype annotation. A subset of samples was prepared in parallel using single-end sample barcoding, then pooled and co-amplified after Illumina adapter ligation. The patient repertoires were compared against approximately twelve previously published healthy control repertoires obtained from donors aged about 6 to 28 years. Summary of the overall study and its limitations: The control group was slightly older than the multiple sclerosis patient group. Significantly higher frequencies in patients than in controls were found for about 5 TRBV segments, including TRBV5-6, TRBV5-1 and TRBV20-1. Strong co-clustering of samples prepared in the same batch was shown by direct clustering with F measure, prompting a batch-effect correction. Compared with controls, multiple sclerosis patients had significantly lower normalized Chao1 diversity, a finding suggesting substantial peripheral T-cell clonal expansion.

Library preparation used PCR. The data were produced on an Illumina HiSeq 2500. Unique molecular identifiers were incorporated into TCR beta cDNA libraries to reduce PCR and sequencing biases. About 500,000 cDNA molecules were obtained for every 1 to 10 million input T cells, so each molecule roughly corresponded to one T cell. Patient libraries were prepared and sequenced with the same protocol used for the earlier healthy control dataset. Within a given batch, samples were prepared together, multiplexed and sequenced on the same HiSeq lane. The source study handled its data this way. MIGEC was used to process the raw barcoded reads, and molecular identifier groups with only a single read were discarded before consensus assembly and CDR3 extraction. VDJtools was used for post-analysis of the clonotype tables, and diversity was normalized by down-sampling every dataset to the size of the smallest sample. Repertoire overlap clustering matched CDR3 amino acid but not nucleotide sequences to correct batch-related cross-sample contamination. TCRdb reprocessed the public reads (quality trimming at Q25 with fastp, clone calling with MiXCR) and kept in-frame beta chains. Every distinct CDR3 protein forms one entry, paired with its most common genes and DNA. TCRdb, rather than the study authors, made the V and J calls. The sample includes some 690,000 distinct CDR3 sequences, with around 64% observed a single time. The ten largest clones capture 11% of the sample.

TCR beta repertoires were profiled from peripheral blood of 10 to 15 young patients with multiple sclerosis to demonstrate the VDJtools post-analysis software. Multiple sclerosis patients were children and adolescents aged about 6 to 16 years. The specimen sequenced was blood. This chain is built from TRBV29-1 and TRBJ2-6; the D segment could be TRBD1, given 6 matching bases. This sequence originates from a girl between 2 and 10 years old with multiple sclerosis. The nucleotide sequence is given as TGCAGCGCCACCTTGGGGGCCACCAGCTCTGGGGCCAACGTCCCGACTTTC. Translated, this gives CSATLGATSSGANVPTF. The full variable domain, completed from the reference TRBV29-1 and TRBJ2-6 proteins outside the CDR3, reads SAVISQKPSRDICQRGTSLTIQCQVDSQVTMMFWYRQQPGQSLTLIATANQGSEATYESGFVIDKFPISRPNLTFSTLTVSNMSPEDSSIYLCSATLGATSSGANVPTFGAGSRLTVL.